This entry concerns a single TCR beta chain. Its antigen is unknown. This sample was taken from a study of response to subunit inactivated influenza vaccine. Findings and limits, study-wide: Only a handful of new T cells, the authors suggested, are recruited with each seasonal influenza vaccination.

The CDR3 runs to 16 residues. With V trimmed by 6 bases and J by 5 bases, 10 bases remained unmatched. In TCRdb, the RT-PCR reads were re-called with MiXCR into one record per CDR3 protein. The data hold 500,000 to 650,000 distinct CDR3 sequences, with 7.5% to 8.5% observed a single time. The specimen was PBMCs from blood, collected around 25 months after vaccination. The origin of this receptor is a man in his fifties or sixties who received an inactivated influenza vaccine. The rearrangement links TRBV12-3 or TRBV12-4 to TRBJ2-3; 11 bases are shared with TRBD2. The CDR3 reads CASRLGLAARLDTQYF. The CDR3 bases are TGTGCCAGCAGGCTGGGACTAGCGGCGCGGTTAGATACGCAGTATTTT.